This is a list of T cell receptor beta chains from one sample in a study of tumor-infiltrating lymphocytes in primary liver carcinoma. TCRdb passed the multiplex PCR reads through MiXCR, listing each CDR3 protein once. Of about 330,000 distinct CDR3 sequences in the sample, less than 65% were seen once. The specimen sequenced was peripheral blood. These receptors were obtained from a man aged 35 to 55 with primary liver carcinoma and hepatitis B virus infection. Each CDR3 is given with its conserved first and last residue. A D gene is named only where the DNA matches it firmly. Size tells how often a clone was seen (once, few, many) or the class of an expanded clone, and some rows leave it out.

>TRBJ2-3|NA|TRBV5-1|few
TGCGCCAGCAGCCAAGGCCGGGAGACGATCCCAGATACGCAGTATTTT
CASSQGRETIPDTQYF
>TRBJ2-1|TRBD1|TRBV11-2|many
TGTGCCAGCAGCTTCTGGGGACAGCTCAGGGAGCAGTTCTTC
CASSFWGQLREQFF
>TRBJ2-1|TRBD2|TRBV10-3|NA
TGTGCCATCAGCACCGGGACTAGCGGTGACAATGAGCAGTTCTTC
CAISTGTSGDNEQFF
>TRBJ1-1|TRBD1|TRBV28|NA
TGTGCCAGCAGAACAGGGGTCAAAACTGAAGCTTTCTTT
CASRTGVKTEAFF
>TRBJ2-7|NA|TRBV4-1|NA
TGCGCCAGCAGCCATGTACCCCGGTCCGAGCAATACTTC
CASSHVPRSEQYF
>TRBJ2-5|NA|TRBV12-3/TRBV12-4|few
TGTGCCAGCAGTCCCTTTGGGGGATACCAAGAGACCCAGTACTTC
CASSPFGGYQETQYF
>TRBJ1-6|NA|TRBV7-9|NA
TGTGCCAGCAGCTTAGTGGGTTCACCCCTCCACTTT
CASSLVGSPLHF
>TRBJ2-7|NA|TRBV12-3/TRBV12-4|NA
TGTGGCAGCAGTTTCGGTCGGTCACTCTACGAGCGGTACTTC
CGSSFGRSLYERYF
>TRBJ1-2|NA|TRBV11-2|NA
TGTGCCAGCAGCTTCCGCCGGAGCTATGGCTACATCTTC
CASSFRRSYGYIF
>TRBJ2-7|TRBD1|TRBV12-3/TRBV12-4|once
TGTGCCAGCTGTATCTGCGGACAGGGGATTCAGCAGTACTTC
CASCICGQGIQQYF
>TRBJ2-7|NA|TRBV4-1|NA
TGCGCCAGCAGCCAAACAGGGCCTAGAGGTCTCTCCTACGAGCAGTACTTC
CASSQTGPRGLSYEQYF
>TRBJ2-6|NA|TRBV28|few
TGTGCCAGCAGCCCGACAGGAAGTGGGGCCAACGTCCTGACTTTC
CASSPTGSGANVLTF
>TRBJ2-2|TRBD2|TRBV28|NA
TGTGCCAGCACCCTAGCGGGGGGAAACACCGGGGAGCTGTTTTTT
CASTLAGGNTGELFF
>TRBJ2-1|TRBD2|TRBV11-2|NA
TGTGTCAGCAGCTTAGCTGGAGGACCAGCGGGAGGTAGTGAGCAATTCTTC
CVSSLAGGPAGGSEQFF
>TRBJ2-3|NA|TRBV5-1|NA
TGCGCCAGCATAGGCGGGGCTAGCACAGATACGCAGTATTTT
CASIGGASTDTQYF
>TRBJ1-3|NA|TRBV29-1|few
TGCAGCGTTGATAAGCTCTCTGGAAACACCATATATTTT
CSVDKLSGNTIYF
>TRBJ2-1|TRBD1|TRBV6-1|many
TGTGCCAGCACCAAAGGCCCTACCGGGACAGGCATGGATGAGCAGTTCTTC
CASTKGPTGTGMDEQFF
>TRBJ2-7|NA|TRBV5-1|NA
TGCGCCAGCAGCTTATCGCAGGGAGGATCGGAACAGTACTTC
CASSLSQGGSEQYF
>TRBJ2-6|TRBD1|TRBV6-2/TRBV6-3|once
TGTGCCAGCAGCCTGGGACAGGGTACCGGGGCCAGCGTCCCGACTTTC
CASSLGQGTGASVPTF
>TRBJ1-6|NA|TRBV4-1|once
TGCGCCAGCAGCCCGACCGGGAGGAATTCACCCCTCCACTTT
CASSPTGRNSPLHF
>TRBJ2-3|NA|TRBV30|few
TGTGCCTGGAGTCCCTCGAGGGATACGCAGTATTTT
CAWSPSRDTQYF
>TRBJ2-4|NA|TRBV6-6|NA
TGTCCCAGCAGTTCTGGCAAAAACATTCAGTACTTC
CPSSSGKNIQYF
>TRBJ2-1|NA|TRBV12-3/TRBV12-4|NA
TGTTCCAGCAGTTTTCGCGGACATGAGCAGTCCTTC
CSSSFRGHEQSF
>TRBJ2-7|TRBD2|TRBV28|NA
TGTGCCAACAGTTCACCGGGACTAGCGGGAAGATGGGAGCAGTACTTC
CANSSPGLAGRWEQYF
>TRBJ2-1|NA|TRBV11-1|NA
TGTGCCAGCAGCCGGGGTGGGGGGCAGGGCGATGAGCACTTCTTC
CASSRGGGQGDEHFF
>TRBJ2-2|NA|TRBV4-3|once
TGCGCCAGCAGCGGGCGGAGATTCACCGGGGTGCTGTTCTTT
CASSGRRFTGVLFF